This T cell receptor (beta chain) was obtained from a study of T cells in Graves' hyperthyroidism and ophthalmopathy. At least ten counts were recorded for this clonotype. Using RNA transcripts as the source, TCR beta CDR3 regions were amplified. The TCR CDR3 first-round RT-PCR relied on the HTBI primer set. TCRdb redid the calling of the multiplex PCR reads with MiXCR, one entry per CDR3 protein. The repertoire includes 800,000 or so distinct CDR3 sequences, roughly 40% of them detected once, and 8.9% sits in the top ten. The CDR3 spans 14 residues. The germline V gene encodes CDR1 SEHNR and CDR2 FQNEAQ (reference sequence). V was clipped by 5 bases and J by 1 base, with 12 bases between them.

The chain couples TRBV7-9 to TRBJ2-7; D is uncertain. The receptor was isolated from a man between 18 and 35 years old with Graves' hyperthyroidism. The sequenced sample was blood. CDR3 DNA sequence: TGTGCCAGCAGCCCCACTATGGGGTCCTACGAGCAGTACTTC. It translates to CASSPTMGSYEQYF. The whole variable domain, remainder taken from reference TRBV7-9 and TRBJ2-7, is DTGVSQNPRHKITKRGQNVTFRCDPISEHNRLYWYRQTLGQGPEFLTYFQNEAQLEKSRLLSDRFSAERPKGSFSTLEIQRTEQGDSAMYLCASSPTMGSYEQYFGPGTRLTVT.